The rows below give T cell receptor beta chains drawn from one sample of a study of T cell responses to AZD1222 COVID-19 vaccine. Libraries were prepared by immunoSEQ multiplex PCR; TCRdb keeps only in-frame clonotypes and omits some of them. The sample carries about 120,000 clones, about 87% recorded once. The sequences come from peripheral blood, collected on day 0 of AZD1222 vaccination. These TCRs come from an adult in good health. CDR3s include the opening cysteine and the closing phenylalanine or tryptophan. The order of the fields is D gene, V gene, J gene, CDR3 length, clone size, CDR3 protein. D genes are given only for firm matches. Size values are once, few and many counts, or a class for expanded clones, and some rows have none.

D gene: NA
V gene: TRBV2
J gene: TRBJ1-3
CDR3 length: 14
clone size: NA
CDR3 protein: CASSGWGMGNTIYF

D gene: NA
V gene: TRBV12-5
J gene: TRBJ1-3
CDR3 length: 17
clone size: NA
CDR3 protein: CASGLVRGIPSGNTIYF

D gene: TRBD1
V gene: TRBV7-2
J gene: TRBJ1-5
CDR3 length: 15
clone size: NA
CDR3 protein: CASSRTTGGGQPQHF

D gene: TRBD1
V gene: TRBV7-8
J gene: TRBJ2-1
CDR3 length: 17
clone size: NA
CDR3 protein: CASSLLSIGDSPNEQFF

D gene: NA
V gene: TRBV7-2
J gene: TRBJ2-3
CDR3 length: 14
clone size: NA
CDR3 protein: CASSTSPGADTQYF

D gene: NA
V gene: TRBV21-1
J gene: TRBJ1-5
CDR3 length: 17
clone size: NA
CDR3 protein: CASSKPWVGRRNQPQHF

D gene: NA
V gene: TRBV28
J gene: TRBJ1-1
CDR3 length: 16
clone size: NA
CDR3 protein: CASRVRSFLKNTEAFF

D gene: NA
V gene: TRBV27
J gene: TRBJ2-7
CDR3 length: 13
clone size: once
CDR3 protein: CASSGDPSYEQYF

D gene: NA
V gene: TRBV10-3
J gene: TRBJ1-2
CDR3 length: 14
clone size: NA
CDR3 protein: CAISESSGNYGYTF

D gene: TRBD1
V gene: TRBV9
J gene: TRBJ1-2
CDR3 length: 15
clone size: NA
CDR3 protein: CASSAATGRSGGYTF

D gene: NA
V gene: TRBV11-2
J gene: TRBJ2-3
CDR3 length: 13
clone size: NA
CDR3 protein: CASSLGAGGTQYF

D gene: NA
V gene: TRBV3-1/TRBV3-2
J gene: TRBJ1-5
CDR3 length: 15
clone size: NA
CDR3 protein: CASSQQGNSNQPQHF

D gene: NA
V gene: TRBV28
J gene: TRBJ1-5
CDR3 length: 15
clone size: NA
CDR3 protein: CASTKRGARDQPQHF

D gene: NA
V gene: TRBV5-1
J gene: TRBJ2-1
CDR3 length: 11
clone size: few
CDR3 protein: CASSLWHEQFF

D gene: TRBD2
V gene: TRBV28
J gene: TRBJ2-2
CDR3 length: 17
clone size: few
CDR3 protein: CASSSLLAGVGTGELFF

D gene: NA
V gene: TRBV19
J gene: TRBJ1-1
CDR3 length: 15
clone size: NA
CDR3 protein: CASSRTGDGNTEAFF

D gene: NA
V gene: TRBV27
J gene: TRBJ2-1
CDR3 length: 14
clone size: NA
CDR3 protein: CASSWTGLYNEQFF

D gene: TRBD2
V gene: TRBV3-1/TRBV3-2
J gene: TRBJ2-7
CDR3 length: 14
clone size: NA
CDR3 protein: CASSRWGLFYEQYF

D gene: NA
V gene: TRBV7-2
J gene: TRBJ1-2
CDR3 length: 13
clone size: NA
CDR3 protein: CASSLSSNYGYTF

D gene: NA
V gene: TRBV29-1
J gene: TRBJ2-7
CDR3 length: 13
clone size: NA
CDR3 protein: CSVSRTLSYEQYF

D gene: NA
V gene: TRBV3-1/TRBV3-2
J gene: TRBJ1-5
CDR3 length: 13
clone size: NA
CDR3 protein: CASSRALNQPQHF

D gene: NA
V gene: TRBV12-3/TRBV12-4
J gene: TRBJ2-5
CDR3 length: 12
clone size: once
CDR3 protein: CASSLIRETQYF

D gene: NA
V gene: TRBV14
J gene: TRBJ1-6
CDR3 length: 13
clone size: few
CDR3 protein: CASRGQLNSPLHF

D gene: TRBD1
V gene: TRBV6-1
J gene: TRBJ2-7
CDR3 length: 13
clone size: NA
CDR3 protein: CASSLIQGGEQYF

D gene: TRBD1
V gene: TRBV7-9
J gene: TRBJ1-6
CDR3 length: 14
clone size: NA
CDR3 protein: CASSSTGENSPLHF

D gene: TRBD1
V gene: TRBV11-1
J gene: TRBJ2-2
CDR3 length: 14
clone size: NA
CDR3 protein: CASSSGQGTGELFF